This TCR beta chain appears in the sequencing data of a study of blood T cell repertoires in COVID-19. As for the study in general: Acute and convalescent COVID-19 specimens originated in the United States, Italy and Spain.

CDR3 length equals 13 residues. Germline assignment: CDR1 MNHEY and CDR2 SVGAGI. After removal of 9 bases from V and 13 bases from J, the junction contained 12 bases not matched to a gene. How the authors handled the data: Nucleated cell number was recorded as an estimate derived from reference gene primer amplification. Profiling relied on immunoSEQ multiplex PCR, and the TCRdb table lists in-frame clones only, not all of them. The V and J calls and clone size come from that table; D and trimming were worked out from the DNA. The top ten hold 3.5% to 4.5% of the sample, which has 200,000 to 300,000 clones, more than 80% seen once.

Sequences were obtained from peripheral blood. V is TRBV6-5 and J is TRBJ1-6; 7 bases line up with TRBD1. The receptor's source is a middle-aged woman with acute or convalescent COVID-19. In nucleotides, the CDR3 is TGTGCCAGTAGCGGGACAGCCCTTACCCCCCTCCACTTT. Translating it yields CASSGTALTPLHF.